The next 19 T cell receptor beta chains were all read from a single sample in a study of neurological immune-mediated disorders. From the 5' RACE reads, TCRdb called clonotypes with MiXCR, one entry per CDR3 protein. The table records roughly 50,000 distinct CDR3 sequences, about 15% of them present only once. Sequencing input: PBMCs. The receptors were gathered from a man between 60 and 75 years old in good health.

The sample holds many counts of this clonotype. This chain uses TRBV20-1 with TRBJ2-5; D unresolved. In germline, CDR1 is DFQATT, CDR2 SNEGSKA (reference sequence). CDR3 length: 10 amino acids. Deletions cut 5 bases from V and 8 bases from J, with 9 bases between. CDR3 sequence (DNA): TGCAGTGCTTACCCCGTAACCCAGTACTTC. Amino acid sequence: CSAYPVTQYF.

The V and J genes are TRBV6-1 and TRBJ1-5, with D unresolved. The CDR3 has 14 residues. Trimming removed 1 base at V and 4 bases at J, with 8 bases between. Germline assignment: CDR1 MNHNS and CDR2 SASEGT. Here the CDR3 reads CASSEVTPNQPQHF. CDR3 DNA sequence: TGTGCCAGCAGTGAAGTCACACCAAATCAGCCCCAGCATTTT.

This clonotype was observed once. The CDR3 is CASSLARGPTEAFF. CDR3 DNA sequence: TGCGCCAGCAGCTTGGCCAGGGGGCCGACTGAAGCTTTCTTT. The V gene is TRBV5-1, the J gene TRBJ1-1; TRBD1 matches 8 bases. CDR3 size: 14 residues. V dropped 0 bases and J dropped 5; count of bases not matched to a gene: 3. Germline CDR1 SGHRS, CDR2 YFSETQ.

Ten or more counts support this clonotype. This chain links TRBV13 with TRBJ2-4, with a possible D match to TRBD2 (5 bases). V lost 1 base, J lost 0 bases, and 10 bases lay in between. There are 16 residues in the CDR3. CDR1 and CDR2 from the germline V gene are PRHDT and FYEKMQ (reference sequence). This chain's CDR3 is CASSLASGIAKNIQYF. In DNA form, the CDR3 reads TGTGCCAGCAGCTTAGCGTCCGGGATAGCCAAAAACATTCAGTACTTC.

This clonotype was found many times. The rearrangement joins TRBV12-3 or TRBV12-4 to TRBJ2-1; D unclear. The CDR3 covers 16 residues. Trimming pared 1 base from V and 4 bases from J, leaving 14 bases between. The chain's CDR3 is CASSLEFPLPYNEQFF. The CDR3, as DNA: TGTGCCAGCAGTTTAGAGTTCCCCCTCCCGTACAATGAGCAGTTCTTC.

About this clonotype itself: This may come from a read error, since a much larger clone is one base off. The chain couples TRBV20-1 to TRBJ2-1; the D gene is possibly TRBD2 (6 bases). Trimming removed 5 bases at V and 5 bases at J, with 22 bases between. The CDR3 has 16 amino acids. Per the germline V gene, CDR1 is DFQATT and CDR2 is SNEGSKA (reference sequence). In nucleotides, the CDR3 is TGCAGTGCTGCCCTTTTAGTGGGAGGTTCAGACAATGAGCAGTTCTTC. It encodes CSAALLVGGSDNEQFF.

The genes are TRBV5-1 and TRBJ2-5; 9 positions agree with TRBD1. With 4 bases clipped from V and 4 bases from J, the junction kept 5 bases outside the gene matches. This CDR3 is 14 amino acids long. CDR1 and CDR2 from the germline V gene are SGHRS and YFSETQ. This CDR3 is CASSPGTGRETQYF. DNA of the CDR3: TGCGCCAGCAGCCCGGGGACAGGGCGAGAGACCCAGTACTTC.

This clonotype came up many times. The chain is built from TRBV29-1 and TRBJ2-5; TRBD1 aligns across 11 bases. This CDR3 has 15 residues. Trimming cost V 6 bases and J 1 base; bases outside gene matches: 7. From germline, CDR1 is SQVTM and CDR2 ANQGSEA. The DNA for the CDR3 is TGCAGCGTCTACTCCGGGACAGGGGGCCAAGAGACCCAGTACTTC. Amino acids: CSVYSGTGGQETQYF.

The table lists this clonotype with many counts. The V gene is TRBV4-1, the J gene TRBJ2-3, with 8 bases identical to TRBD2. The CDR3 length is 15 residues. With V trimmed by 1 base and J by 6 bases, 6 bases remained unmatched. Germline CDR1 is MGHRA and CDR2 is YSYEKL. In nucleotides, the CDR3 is TGCGCCAGCAGCCAAGGTCAAGCGGGAGATGATACGCAGTATTTT. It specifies CASSQGQAGDDTQYF.

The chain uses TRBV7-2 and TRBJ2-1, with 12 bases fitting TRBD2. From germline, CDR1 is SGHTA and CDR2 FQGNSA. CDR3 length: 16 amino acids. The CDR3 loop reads CSSRTSLAGGPIEQFF. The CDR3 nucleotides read TGTTCTAGCAGGACCAGCCTAGCGGGAGGGCCGATTGAGCAGTTCTTC.

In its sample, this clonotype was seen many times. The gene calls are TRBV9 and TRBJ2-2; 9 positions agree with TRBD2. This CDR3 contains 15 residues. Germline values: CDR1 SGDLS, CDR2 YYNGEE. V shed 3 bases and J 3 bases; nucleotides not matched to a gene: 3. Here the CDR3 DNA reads TGTGCCAGCAGCGCGACTAGCGGATACACCGGGGAGCTGTTTTTT. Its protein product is CASSATSGYTGELFF.

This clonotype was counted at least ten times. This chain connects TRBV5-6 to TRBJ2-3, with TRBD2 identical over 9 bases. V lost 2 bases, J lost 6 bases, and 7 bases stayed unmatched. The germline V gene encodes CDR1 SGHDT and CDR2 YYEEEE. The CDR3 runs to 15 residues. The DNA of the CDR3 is TGTGCCAGCAGCTTCCGCGCGGGAGGGGGTGATACGCAGTATTTT. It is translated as CASSFRAGGGDTQYF.

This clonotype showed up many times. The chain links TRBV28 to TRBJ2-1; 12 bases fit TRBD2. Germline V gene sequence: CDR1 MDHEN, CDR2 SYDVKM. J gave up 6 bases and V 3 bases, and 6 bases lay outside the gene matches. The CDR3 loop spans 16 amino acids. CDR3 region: CASSFPTSGSLNEQFF. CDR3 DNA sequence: TGTGCCAGCAGTTTCCCGACTAGCGGGAGTCTCAATGAGCAGTTCTTC.

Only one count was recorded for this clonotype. The CDR3 DNA reads TGTGCCAGTAGTGAGCAGCTGGCTGAGCAGTTCTTC. As protein: CASSEQLAEQFF. V is TRBV19 and J is TRBJ2-1; D not certain. CDR1 LNHDA and CDR2 SQIVND come from the germline V gene (reference sequence). V lost 5 bases and J lost 9, with 11 bases in between. The CDR3 loop spans 12 amino acids.

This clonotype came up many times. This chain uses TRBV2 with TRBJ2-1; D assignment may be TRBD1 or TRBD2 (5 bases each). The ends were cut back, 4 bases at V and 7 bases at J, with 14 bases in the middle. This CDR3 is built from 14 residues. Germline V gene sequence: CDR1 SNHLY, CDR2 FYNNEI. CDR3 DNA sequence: TGTGCCAGCAGTGTTAGGGGATGGGGGAATGAGCAGTTCTTC. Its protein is CASSVRGWGNEQFF.

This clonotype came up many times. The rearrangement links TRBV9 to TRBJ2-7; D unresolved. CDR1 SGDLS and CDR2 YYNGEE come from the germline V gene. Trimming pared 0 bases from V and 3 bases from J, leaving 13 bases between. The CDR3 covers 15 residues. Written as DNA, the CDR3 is TGTGCCAGCAGCGTAGGGGCGGATAGCTTCTACGAGCAGTACTTC. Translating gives CASSVGADSFYEQYF.

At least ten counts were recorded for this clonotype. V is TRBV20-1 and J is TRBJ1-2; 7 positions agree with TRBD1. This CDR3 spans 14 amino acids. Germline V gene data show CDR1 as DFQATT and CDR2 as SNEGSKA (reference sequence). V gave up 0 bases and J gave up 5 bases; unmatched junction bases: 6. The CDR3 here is CSAREGGSFYGYTF. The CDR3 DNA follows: TGCAGTGCTAGAGAAGGGGGCTCCTTTTATGGCTACACCTTC.

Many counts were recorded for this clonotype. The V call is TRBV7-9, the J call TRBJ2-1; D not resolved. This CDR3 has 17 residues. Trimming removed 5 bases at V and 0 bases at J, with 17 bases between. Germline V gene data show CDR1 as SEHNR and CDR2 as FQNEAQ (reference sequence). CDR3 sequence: CASSPVGYSSSYNEQFF. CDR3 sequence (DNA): TGTGCCAGCAGCCCCGTCGGATACTCCAGCTCCTACAATGAGCAGTTCTTC.

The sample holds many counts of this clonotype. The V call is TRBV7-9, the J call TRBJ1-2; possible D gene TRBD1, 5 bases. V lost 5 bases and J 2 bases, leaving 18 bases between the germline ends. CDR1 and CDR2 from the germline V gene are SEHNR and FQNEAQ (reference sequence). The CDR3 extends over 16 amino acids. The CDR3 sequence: CASSAPGEGSNYGYTF. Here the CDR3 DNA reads TGTGCCAGCAGCGCCCCGGGGGAGGGGTCGAACTATGGCTACACCTTC. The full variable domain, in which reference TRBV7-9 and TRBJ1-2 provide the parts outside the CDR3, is DTGVSQNPRHKITKRGQNVTFRCDPISEHNRLYWYRQTLGQGPEFLTYFQNEAQLEKSRLLSDRFSAERPKGSFSTLEIQRTEQGDSAMYLCASSAPGEGSNYGYTFGSGTRLTVV.